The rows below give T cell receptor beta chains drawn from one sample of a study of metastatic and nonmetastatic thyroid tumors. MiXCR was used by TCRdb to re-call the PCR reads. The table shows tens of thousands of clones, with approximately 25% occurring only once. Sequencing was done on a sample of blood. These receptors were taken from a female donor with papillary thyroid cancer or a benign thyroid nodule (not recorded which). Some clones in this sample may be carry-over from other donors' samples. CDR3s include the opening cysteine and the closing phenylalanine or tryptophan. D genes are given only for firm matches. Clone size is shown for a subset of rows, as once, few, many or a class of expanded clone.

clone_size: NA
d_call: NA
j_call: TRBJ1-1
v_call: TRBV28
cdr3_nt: TGTGCCAGCAGTTACTTAGGGATGGGGGAGAACACTGAAGCTTTCTTT
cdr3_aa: CASSYLGMGENTEAFF

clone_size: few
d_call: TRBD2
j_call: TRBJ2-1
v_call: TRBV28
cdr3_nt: TGTGCCGGCCACAGCGGGAGTTGTGAGGGTGAGCGGTTCTTC
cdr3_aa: CAGHSGSCEGERFF

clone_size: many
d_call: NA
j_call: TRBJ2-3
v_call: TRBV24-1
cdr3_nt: TGTGCCACCAACGCAGGGACAACAGATACGCAGTATTTT
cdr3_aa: CATNAGTTDTQYF

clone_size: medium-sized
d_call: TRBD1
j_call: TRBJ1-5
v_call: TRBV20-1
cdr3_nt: TGCAGTGCTACTCTTGAACAGGGGGGGAATCAGCCCCAGCATTTT
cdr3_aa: CSATLEQGGNQPQHF

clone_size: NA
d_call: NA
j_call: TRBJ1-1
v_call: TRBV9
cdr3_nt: TGTGCCAGCAGCGTGGACCCCGTGTGCACCGGCACTGAAGCTTTCTTT
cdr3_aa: CASSVDPVCTGTEAFF

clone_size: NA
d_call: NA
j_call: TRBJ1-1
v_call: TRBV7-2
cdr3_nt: TGTGCCAGCAGCTTAGCAGGTGGGGGGAACACTGAAGCAGTCTTT
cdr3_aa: CASSLAGGGNTEAVF

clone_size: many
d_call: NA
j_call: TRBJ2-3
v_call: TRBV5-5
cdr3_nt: TGTGCCAGCAGCCCGGACATAAAAACAGATACGCAGTATTTT
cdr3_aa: CASSPDIKTDTQYF

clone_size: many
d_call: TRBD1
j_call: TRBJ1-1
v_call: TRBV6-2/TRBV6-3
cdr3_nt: TGTGCCACCCAGGGACAGTACACTGAAGCTTTCTTT
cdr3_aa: CATQGQYTEAFF

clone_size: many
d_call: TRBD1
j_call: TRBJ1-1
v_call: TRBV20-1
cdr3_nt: TGCAGTGCTGGGACAGGTAAACGGAAGGACACTGAAGCTTTCTTT
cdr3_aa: CSAGTGKRKDTEAFF

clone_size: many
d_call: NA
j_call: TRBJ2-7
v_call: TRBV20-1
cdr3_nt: TGCAGTGCTACTTCACAGGGGAGGATAGGCGAGCAGTACTTC
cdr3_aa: CSATSQGRIGEQYF

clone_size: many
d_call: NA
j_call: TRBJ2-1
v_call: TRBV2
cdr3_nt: TGTGCCAGCAAGAAGGACGGGTCCGGGCTTGAGCAGTTCTTC
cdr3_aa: CASKKDGSGLEQFF

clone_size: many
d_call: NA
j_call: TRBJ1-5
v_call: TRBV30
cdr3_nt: TGTGCCTGGAGTGTACTGGGGAATCAGCCCCAGCATTTT
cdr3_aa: CAWSVLGNQPQHF

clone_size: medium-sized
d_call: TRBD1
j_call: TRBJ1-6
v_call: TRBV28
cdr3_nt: TGTGCCAGCAGTTCCCCGGAGGGGGCCAATTCACCCCTCCACTTT
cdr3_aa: CASSSPEGANSPLHF

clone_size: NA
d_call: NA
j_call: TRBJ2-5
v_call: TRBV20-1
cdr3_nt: TGCAGTGCCCCCCTAGCGTGGCCTCAAGAGACCCAGTACTTC
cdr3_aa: CSAPLAWPQETQYF

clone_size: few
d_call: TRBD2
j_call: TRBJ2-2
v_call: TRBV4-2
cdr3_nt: TGTGCCAGCAGCCGGAATCCGGGACTAGCGGGAGATGGGACCGGGGAGCTGTTTTTT
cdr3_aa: CASSRNPGLAGDGTGELFF

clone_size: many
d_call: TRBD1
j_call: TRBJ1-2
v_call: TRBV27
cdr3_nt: TGTGCCAGCAGTGGGACAGATGGGAGCTATGGCTACACCTTC
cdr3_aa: CASSGTDGSYGYTF

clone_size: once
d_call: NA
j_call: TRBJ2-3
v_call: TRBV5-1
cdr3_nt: TGCGCCAGCAGCGGGGGAGCCTATAGCACAGATACGCAGTATTTT
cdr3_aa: CASSGGAYSTDTQYF

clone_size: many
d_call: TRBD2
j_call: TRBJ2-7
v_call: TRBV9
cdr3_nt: TGTGCCAGCAGCGTAGGAGGGACTAGCGGGAGCCCCGGACAGTACTTC
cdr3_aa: CASSVGGTSGSPGQYF

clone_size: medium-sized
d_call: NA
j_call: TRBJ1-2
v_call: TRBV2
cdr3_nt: TGTGCCAGCAGTGTAAGGGGGGGAGACTATGGCTACACCTTC
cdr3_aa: CASSVRGGDYGYTF

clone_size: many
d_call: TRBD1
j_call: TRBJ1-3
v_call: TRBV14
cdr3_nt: TGTGCCAGCAGCCCAGGGACAGTCAATCCTGGAAACACCATATATTTT
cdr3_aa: CASSPGTVNPGNTIYF

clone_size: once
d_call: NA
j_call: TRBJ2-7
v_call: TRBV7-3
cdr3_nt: TGTGCCAGCAGCTTAGGTGCCAGGGCGCACGAGCAGTACTTC
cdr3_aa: CASSLGARAHEQYF

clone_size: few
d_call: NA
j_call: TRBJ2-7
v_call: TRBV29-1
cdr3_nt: TGCAGCGTTGATCTATCGGGATCGGCCTACGAGCAGTACTTC
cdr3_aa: CSVDLSGSAYEQYF

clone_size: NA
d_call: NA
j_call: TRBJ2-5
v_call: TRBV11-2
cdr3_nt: TGTGCCAGCAGCTTAGGACAGACCCAAGAGACCCAGTACTTC
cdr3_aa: CASSLGQTQETQYF

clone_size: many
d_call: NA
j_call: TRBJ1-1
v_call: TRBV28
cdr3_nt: NA
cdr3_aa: CASILGRGATEAFF

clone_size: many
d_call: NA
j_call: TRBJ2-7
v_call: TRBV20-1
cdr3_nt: TGCAGTGCTAGAGATCTTTCGGGGGTAGGCTACGAGCAGTACTTC
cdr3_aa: CSARDLSGVGYEQYF

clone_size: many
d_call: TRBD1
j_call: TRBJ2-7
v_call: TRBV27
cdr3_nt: TGTGCCAGCAGTACAGGGGCTGGTGTCTACGAGCAGTACTTC
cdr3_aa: CASSTGAGVYEQYF

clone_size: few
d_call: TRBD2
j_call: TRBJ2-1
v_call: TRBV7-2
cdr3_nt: TGTGCCAGCAGCCGGACTAGCGGATACAATGAGCAGTTCTTC
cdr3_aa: CASSRTSGYNEQFF

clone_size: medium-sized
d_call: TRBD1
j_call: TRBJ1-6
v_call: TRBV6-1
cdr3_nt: TGTGCCAGCAACGGACAGGGCGGAACGTCCTATAATTCACCCCTCCACTTT
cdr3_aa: CASNGQGGTSYNSPLHF

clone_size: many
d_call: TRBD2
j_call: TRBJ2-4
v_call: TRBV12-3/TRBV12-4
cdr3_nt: TGTGCCAGCACCTCCACGGCGGGAGGAATGAACATTCAGTACTTC
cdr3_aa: CASTSTAGGMNIQYF

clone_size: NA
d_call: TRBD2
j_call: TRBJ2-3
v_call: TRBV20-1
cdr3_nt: TGCAGTGCTAGAGATCCCACTAGCGGACCCACAGATACGCAGTATTTT
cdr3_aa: CSARDPTSGPTDTQYF

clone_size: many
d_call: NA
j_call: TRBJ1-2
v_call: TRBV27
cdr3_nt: TGTGCCAGCAGTTTAGTCACCGGGGCTGGCTACACCTTC
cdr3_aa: CASSLVTGAGYTF

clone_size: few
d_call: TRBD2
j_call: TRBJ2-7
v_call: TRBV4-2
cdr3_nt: TGTGCCAGCAGCCCCTGGGGGGGACTGGGAAGAGCCTACGAGCAGTACTTC
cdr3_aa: CASSPWGGLGRAYEQYF

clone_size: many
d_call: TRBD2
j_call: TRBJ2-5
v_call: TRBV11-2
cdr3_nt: TGTGCCAGCAGCACCCGACTAGCGGGAGAGGTAGAGACCCAGTACTTC
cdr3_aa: CASSTRLAGEVETQYF

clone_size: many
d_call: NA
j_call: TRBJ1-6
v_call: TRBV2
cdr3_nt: TGTGCCAGCAGTGAACCAGGGGTCTCACCCCTCCACTTT
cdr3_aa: CASSEPGVSPLHF

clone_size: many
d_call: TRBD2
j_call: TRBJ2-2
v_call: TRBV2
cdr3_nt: TGTGCCAGCAGTGAACGTGGCGGGAGGGCCGGCGGGGAGCTGTTTTTT
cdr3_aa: CASSERGGRAGGELFF